The sequence of this T cell receptor beta chain was determined in a study of cytomegalovirus exposure and HLA in healthy donors. CDR1 and CDR2 from the germline V gene are SQVTM and ANQGSEA. The CDR3 spans 14 residues. V lost 7 bases to trimming and J lost 3 bases; unmatched junction nucleotides: 9. Vbeta (60) and Jbeta (13) primers were used in the PCR. This table comes from immunoSEQ multiplex PCR, and its TCRdb copy is limited to in-frame clones, with some not included. The sample contains 99,000 or so clones, about four fifths of which appear only once. The receptor was isolated from a man between 35 and 55 years old in good health and CMV-seronegative. The sequencing input was PBMCs. The chain is built from TRBV29-1 and TRBJ1-2; 9 bases align to TRBD1. The CDR3 DNA sequence: TGCAGCGCAACGGAGGACAGGGGCGACTATGGCTACACCTTC. It specifies CSATEDRGDYGYTF.